This T cell receptor (beta chain) was observed in a study of cytotoxic CD8 clonotypes in ibrutinib-treated CLL. Study overall: Investigators reported roughly 25 partial and 2 complete responses; after median approximately 74 months, approximately 15 patients remained remitted and around twelve progressed.

Deep sequencing aimed at 1 in 200,000 to 1 in 1 million T cells' resolution. Assay: immunoSEQ multiplex PCR; the TCRdb copy retains only in-frame clones and omits some. The sample carries more than 200,000 clones, under 75% recorded once. Worth noting for this clone: Its antigen is as yet unknown.

Whole-study results and caveats: Baseline levels were approached again at progression, after clonality had risen at ibrutinib response.

The source is a human donor with chronic lymphocytic leukemia. Sequencing was performed on PBMCs, taken after 24 months of ibrutinib treatment.

CDR3 sequence: CASSLGSGPGEKLFF. The CDR3 bases are TGTGCCAGCAGCTTGGGGTCTGGGCCCGGTGAAAAACTGTTTTTT. The chain has TRBV5-8 and TRBJ1-4, with D uncertain. The CDR3 sequence is 15 residues long. V was pared by 0 bases and J by 7 bases, with 13 bases between. Germline CDR1 SGHTS, CDR2 YDEGEE.